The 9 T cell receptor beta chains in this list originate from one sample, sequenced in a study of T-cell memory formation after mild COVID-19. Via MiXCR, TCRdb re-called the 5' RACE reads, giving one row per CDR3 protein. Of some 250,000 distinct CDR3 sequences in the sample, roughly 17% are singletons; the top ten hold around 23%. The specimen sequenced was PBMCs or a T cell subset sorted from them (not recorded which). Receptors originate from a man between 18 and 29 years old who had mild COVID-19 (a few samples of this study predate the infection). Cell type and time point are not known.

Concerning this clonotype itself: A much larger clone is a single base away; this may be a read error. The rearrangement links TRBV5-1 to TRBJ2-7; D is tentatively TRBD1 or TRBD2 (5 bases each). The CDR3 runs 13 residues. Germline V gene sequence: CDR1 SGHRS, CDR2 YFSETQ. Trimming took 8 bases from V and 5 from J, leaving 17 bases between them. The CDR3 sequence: CARSLVGAHEQYF. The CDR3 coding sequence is TGCGCCAGAAGCCTTGTCGGGGCCCACGAGCAGTACTTC. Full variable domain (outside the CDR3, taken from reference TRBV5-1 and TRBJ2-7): KAGVTQTPRYLIKTRGQQVTLSCSPISGHRSVSWYQQTPGQGLQFLFEYFSETQRNKGNFPGRFSGRQFSNSRSEMNVSTLELGDSALYLCARSLVGAHEQYFGPGTRLTVT.

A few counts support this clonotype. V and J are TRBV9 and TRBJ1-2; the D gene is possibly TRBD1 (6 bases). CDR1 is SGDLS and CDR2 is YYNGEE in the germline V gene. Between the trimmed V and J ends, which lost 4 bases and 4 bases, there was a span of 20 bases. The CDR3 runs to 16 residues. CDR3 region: CASSRGLGGQSYGYTF. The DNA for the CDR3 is TGTGCCAGCAGCAGAGGCCTAGGGGGGCAGAGCTATGGCTACACCTTC.

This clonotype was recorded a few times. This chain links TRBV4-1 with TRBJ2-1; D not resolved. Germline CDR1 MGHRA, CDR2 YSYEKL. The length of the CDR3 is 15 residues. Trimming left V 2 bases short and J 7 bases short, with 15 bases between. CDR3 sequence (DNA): TGCGCCAGCAGCCAAAAAAGTATACATGGGAATGAGCAGTTCTTC. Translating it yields CASSQKSIHGNEQFF.

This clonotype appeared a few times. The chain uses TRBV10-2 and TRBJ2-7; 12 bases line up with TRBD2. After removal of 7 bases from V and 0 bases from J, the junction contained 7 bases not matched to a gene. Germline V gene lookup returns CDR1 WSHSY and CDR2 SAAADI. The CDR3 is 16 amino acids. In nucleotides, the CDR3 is TGCGCCAGCATGACCCTGGGACTAGCGGGCTCCTACGAGCAGTACTTC. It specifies CASMTLGLAGSYEQYF.

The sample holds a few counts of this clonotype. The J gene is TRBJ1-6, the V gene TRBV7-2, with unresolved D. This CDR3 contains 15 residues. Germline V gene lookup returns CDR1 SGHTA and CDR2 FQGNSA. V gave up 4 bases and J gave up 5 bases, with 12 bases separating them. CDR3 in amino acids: CASSSSGTNNSPLHF. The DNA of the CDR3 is TGTGCCAGCAGCTCATCCGGTACCAATAATTCACCCCTCCACTTT. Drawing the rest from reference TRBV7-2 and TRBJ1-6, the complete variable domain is GAGVSQSPSNKVTEKGKDVELRCDPISGHTALYWYRQSLGQGLEFLIYFQGNSAPDKSGLPSDRFSAERTGGSVSTLTIQRTQQEDSAVYLCASSSSGTNNSPLHFGNGTRLTVT.

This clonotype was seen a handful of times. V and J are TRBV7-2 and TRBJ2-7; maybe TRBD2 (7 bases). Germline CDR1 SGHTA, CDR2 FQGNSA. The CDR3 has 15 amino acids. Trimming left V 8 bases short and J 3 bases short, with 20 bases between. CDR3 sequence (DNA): TGTGCCAGCGTGCTCTTCCGCGGGGGCAACTACGAGCAGTACGTC. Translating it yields CASVLFRGGNYEQYV.

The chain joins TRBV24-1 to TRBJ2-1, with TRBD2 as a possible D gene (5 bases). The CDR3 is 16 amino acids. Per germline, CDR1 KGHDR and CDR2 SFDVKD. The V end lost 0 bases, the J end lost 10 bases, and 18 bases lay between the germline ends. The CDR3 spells CATSDLAEYGGGEQFF. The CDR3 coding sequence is TGTGCCACCAGTGATTTGGCCGAATATGGAGGCGGCGAGCAGTTCTTC.

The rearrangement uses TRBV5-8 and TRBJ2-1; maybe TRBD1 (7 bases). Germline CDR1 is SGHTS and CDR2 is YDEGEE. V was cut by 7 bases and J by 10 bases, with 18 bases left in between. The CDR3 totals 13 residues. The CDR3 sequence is CASLTGGGEEQFF. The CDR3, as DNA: TGTGCCAGCTTAACCGGAGGGGGCGAGGAGCAGTTCTTC.

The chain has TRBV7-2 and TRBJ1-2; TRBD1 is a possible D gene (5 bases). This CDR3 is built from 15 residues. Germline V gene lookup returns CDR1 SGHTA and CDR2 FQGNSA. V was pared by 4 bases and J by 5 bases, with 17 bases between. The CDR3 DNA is TGTGCCAGCAGCTCGCGACAGACTTCTCGGTATGGCTACACCTTC. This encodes CASSSRQTSRYGYTF.